A single sample is the source of the 8 T cell receptor beta chains below, sequenced in a study of blood T cell repertoires in COVID-19 (dated by TCRdb to the early 2020s). The library was produced with the immunoSEQ multiplex PCR assay. What TCRdb holds here is the immuneACCESS table cut down to in-frame rearrangements. Part of the clones is not present; checked against another copy, under half of the missing clones reflect an unresolved V gene, and the others are unexplained. Here the sample has 95,000 to 150,000 clones; around 87% occur a single time. The ten largest clones capture 3.5% to 4% of the sample. Sequenced input: peripheral blood. The receptors were sampled from a woman aged 55 to 70 with COVID-19, enrolled during active disease.

The CDR3 is CASSGTGDNEQFF. The CDR3 bases are TGTGCCAGCAGCGGAACAGGGGACAATGAGCAGTTCTTC. The genes are TRBV2 and TRBJ2-1; 7 positions match TRBD1. Germline V lookup: CDR1 SNHLY, CDR2 FYNNEI. V dropped 6 bases and J dropped 5; count of bases not matched to a gene: 4. CDR3 length: 13 residues.

Concerning this clone: In the same sample, other DNA sequences code for this CDR3. This chain links TRBV5-4 with TRBJ2-5; D is perhaps TRBD2 (6 bases). The V end was cut by 1 base, the J end by 2 bases, with 6 bases between. The CDR3 totals 13 residues. Germline lookup yields CDR1 SGHNT and CDR2 YYREEE (reference sequence). The CDR3 here is CASSLRGQETQYF. DNA for the CDR3: TGTGCCAGCAGCTTGCGGGGGCAAGAGACCCAGTACTTC.

The V and J genes are TRBV5-1 and TRBJ1-5, with 9 bases aligning to TRBD1. Germline trimming cut 1 base from V and 6 bases from J; bases unmatched to any gene: 8. CDR3 length equals 16 residues. In germline, CDR1 is SGHRS, CDR2 YFSETQ. Here the CDR3 reads CASSLFGTGLGQPQHF. The DNA of the CDR3 is TGCGCCAGCAGCTTGTTCGGGACAGGGCTCGGTCAGCCCCAGCATTTT.

The chain has TRBV18 and TRBJ2-5; a weak D match, TRBD1 (6 bases). Trimming took off 6 bases at V and 5 bases at J, with 16 bases between the two ends. CDR1 and CDR2 from the germline V gene are KGHSH and LQKENI. The CDR3 has 14 residues. This CDR3 is CASSLDSLRETQYF. CDR3 bases: TGTGCCAGCTCCCTGGACAGTCTGAGGGAGACCCAGTACTTC.

The chain links TRBV6-5 to TRBJ2-7, with 8 bases that match TRBD2. Germline CDR1 reads MNHEY; CDR2 reads SVGAGI. The V gene end was trimmed by 6 bases and the J gene end by 3 bases; junction bases not matched to a gene: 4. The CDR3 spans 13 residues. The CDR3 nucleotides read TGTGCCAGCAGACTAGCGGACATCTACGAGCAGTACTTC. Translation: CASRLADIYEQYF.

This chain uses TRBV11-2 with TRBJ2-5, with D tentatively TRBD2 (5 bases). The CDR3 is 15 residues long. V lost 6 bases to trimming and J lost 2 bases, with 16 bases between them. Germline CDR1 reads SGHAT; CDR2 reads FQNNGV. The CDR3, as DNA: TGTGCCAGCAGTCTCGCGGCTAGCTGGCAAGAGACCCAGTACTTC. Its translation: CASSLAASWQETQYF.

This chain uses TRBV6-2 or TRBV6-3 with TRBJ2-7; D is possibly TRBD2 (6 bases). V gave up 2 bases and J gave up 0 bases, with 8 bases separating them. This CDR3 has 14 amino acids. The V gene's germline CDR1 is MNHEY and CDR2 SVGEGT. The CDR3 spells CASSYRGISYEQYF. As DNA, the CDR3 is TGTGCCAGCAGTTACCGCGGGATCTCCTACGAGCAGTACTTC.

This clone was seen once. The genes are TRBV6-5 and TRBJ2-1; TRBD1 aligns across 9 bases. V was pared by 6 bases and J by 3 bases, with 6 bases of the junction left unmatched. The CDR3 consists of 15 residues. Germline CDR1 is MNHEY and CDR2 is SVGAGI. This CDR3 is CASSLGQGFYNEQFF. CDR3 coding DNA: TGTGCCAGCAGCTTGGGACAGGGATTCTACAATGAGCAGTTCTTC.